A selection of T cell receptor beta chains follows, all from one sample in a study of blood T cell repertoires in COVID-19. Measured with immunoSEQ multiplex PCR; TCRdb has only the in-frame clones, and not every one. The table has about 200,000 clones, about 90% seen once. Sequences were obtained from peripheral blood. These receptors all stem from a man in his fifties or sixties with COVID-19, enrolled during active disease. Each CDR3 is given with its conserved first and last residue. Each record gives: clone size, D gene, V gene, J gene, CDR3 DNA, CDR3 protein. D genes are given only for firm matches. The size entry is marked missing in some rows and otherwise reads once, few, many or a size class.

>.|TRBD1|TRBV12-3/TRBV12-4|TRBJ2-1
TGTGCCAGCAGAGGGGGCCCCGTCGGGCAGTTCTTC
CASRGGPVGQFF
>.|.|TRBV20-1|TRBJ1-1
TGCAGTGCTAGTCAAACAGGAATGGGGACTGAAGCTTTCTTT
CSASQTGMGTEAFF
>.|.|TRBV19|TRBJ2-1
TGTGCCAGTAGTATAGCCCGCAGTTCGTACAATGAGCAGTTCTTC
CASSIARSSYNEQFF
>.|TRBD1|TRBV30|TRBJ1-6
TGTGCCTGGAGTGTACCCCGGACAGGCACTGCATCCCTCCACTTT
CAWSVPRTGTASLHF
>.|.|TRBV19|TRBJ2-7
TGTGCCAGTAGTGTACAGGGTGGCTACGAGCAGTACTTC
CASSVQGGYEQYF
>.|TRBD2|TRBV20-1|TRBJ2-7
TGCAGTGCTAGTGGGGATAGCGGGGGGGCAGCCTACGAGCAGTACTTC
CSASGDSGGAAYEQYF
>.|TRBD2|TRBV12-3/TRBV12-4|TRBJ2-1
TGTGCCAGCAGTTGGGGGGGGGTTGCTGAGCAGTTCTTC
CASSWGGVAEQFF
>.|.|TRBV4-3|TRBJ2-7
TGCGCCAGCAGCCAAAGTTGGGTCATTAGCGCGAGGACCGAGCAGTACTTC
CASSQSWVISARTEQYF
>.|.|TRBV12-5|TRBJ2-3
TGTGCTAGCCGCTCGATAGTATCACGCACAGATACGCAGTATTTT
CASRSIVSRTDTQYF
>.|TRBD2|TRBV5-4|TRBJ2-1
TGTGCCAGCAGCTTGAGCGCGGGTAGCGGGAGCTACAATGAGCAGTTCTTC
CASSLSAGSGSYNEQFF
>.|TRBD2|TRBV9|TRBJ2-1
TGTGCCAGCAGCGAGGGACTAGCGGGAGGGGATGAGCAGTTCTTC
CASSEGLAGGDEQFF
>.|TRBD2|TRBV9|TRBJ2-4
TGTGCCAGCAGCGTAGACGACGGGGGGGCCTTTCGAAACATTCAGTACTTC
CASSVDDGGAFRNIQYF
>.|TRBD2|TRBV3-1/TRBV3-2|TRBJ2-2
TGTGCCAGCAGCCCCTTGGCGGGGGGGCCCACCGGGGAGCTGTTTTTT
CASSPLAGGPTGELFF
>.|TRBD1|TRBV30|TRBJ1-2
TGTGCCTGGAGTGTACTAAGGACAGGGGGTTATGGCTACACCTTC
CAWSVLRTGGYGYTF
>.|TRBD2|TRBV6-5|TRBJ2-2
TGTGCCAGCAGGCGACTAGCGGGGAGGTTCGGGGAGCTGTTTTTT
CASRRLAGRFGELFF
>.|.|TRBV5-5|TRBJ1-1
TGTGCCAGCAGCTTGTTCACGGGGAACACTGAAGCTTTCTTT
CASSLFTGNTEAFF
>.|TRBD2|TRBV5-1|TRBJ2-3
TGCGCCAGCAGCTTGGGAGGGAGGGACACAGATACGCAGTATTTT
CASSLGGRDTDTQYF
>.|TRBD1|TRBV2|TRBJ1-6
TGTGCCAACCGGGACAGGGCACATTCACCCCTCCACTTT
CANRDRAHSPLHF
>.|.|TRBV5-1|TRBJ2-5
TGCGCCAGCAGCTCGATTCAGGGAGGCGAGACCCAGTACTTC
CASSSIQGGETQYF
>.|TRBD1|TRBV4-1|TRBJ1-5
TGCGCCAGCAGCCAATCTACGGGACAGGGGGCTACAAGTAGTCAGCCCCAGCATTTT
CASSQSTGQGATSSQPQHF
>once|.|TRBV4-1|TRBJ1-3
TGCGCCAGCAGCCCAGACCCCCGACAGGCCAACTCTGGAAACACCATATATTTT
CASSPDPRQANSGNTIYF
>.|TRBD1|TRBV30|TRBJ1-4
TGTGCCTGGAGCTTTGGACAGGGGAGTTCAACTAATGAAAAACTGTTTTTT
CAWSFGQGSSTNEKLFF
>.|TRBD1|TRBV19|TRBJ2-2
TGTGCCAGTACTACACAGGGACAGCAGACCGGGGAGCTGTTTTTT
CASTTQGQQTGELFF
>.|.|TRBV4-1|TRBJ1-2
TGCGCCAGCTTATCCTGGGAGTATGGCTACACCTTC
CASLSWEYGYTF
>once|TRBD2|TRBV27|TRBJ2-7
TGTGCCAGCAGTCCAAGCGGGAGCGGCCCCTACGAGCAGTACTTC
CASSPSGSGPYEQYF
>.|.|TRBV13|TRBJ1-1
TGTGCCAGCAGCTTTAGACAGGTGGGCACTGAAGCTTTCTTT
CASSFRQVGTEAFF
>.|TRBD1|TRBV30|TRBJ1-2
TGTGCCTGGAGTGGGGCGGGGCGGACAGGACCTATCATTAACTATGGCTACACCTTC
CAWSGAGRTGPIINYGYTF
>.|TRBD2|TRBV5-1|TRBJ2-5
TGCGCCAGCAGCTTGACTAGCGGGAAAGCGGGAGAGACCCAGTACTTC
CASSLTSGKAGETQYF
>.|.|TRBV6-2/TRBV6-3|TRBJ2-7
TGTGCCAGCAGTTACCCGGGGTTAGAGCAGTACTTC
CASSYPGLEQYF
>.|.|TRBV6-6|TRBJ2-7
TGTGCCAGCAGTCCAACGTCCCGGGGGCAGTACTTC
CASSPTSRGQYF
>.|.|TRBV29-1|TRBJ2-7
TGCAGCGTTGAGTTGGCCGGGATTTCCTACGAGCAGTACTTC
CSVELAGISYEQYF